The 19 T cell receptor beta chains given below trace back to one sample, sequenced in a study of T cell changes during pregnancy in multiple sclerosis. Sequencing used immunoSEQ multiplex PCR; TCRdb keeps in-frame clones, though not all of them. This sample yields 45,000 to 60,000 clones, of which over 75% are seen a single time; approximately 8.3% belongs to the top ten. The sequences come from CD8+ T cells from peripheral blood mononuclear cells, collected in the second trimester of pregnancy. These receptors were taken from a female donor with multiple sclerosis, enrolled in a pregnancy study.

The J gene is TRBJ2-7, the V gene TRBV2; no clear D gene. Germline assignment: CDR1 SNHLY and CDR2 FYNNEI. V lost 6 bases, J lost 0 bases, and 21 bases lay in between. This CDR3 has 17 amino acids. The DNA for the CDR3 is TGTGCCAGCAGGACGCTAGTGGGTGCCCGTAGCTCCTACGAGCAGTACTTC. Encoded protein: CASRTLVGARSSYEQYF.

This clone was counted once. In DNA form, the CDR3 reads TGTGCCAGCAGCCCCTGGACAGGGGGACGCACAGATACGCAGTATTTT. This encodes CASSPWTGGRTDTQYF. The chain uses TRBV5-5 and TRBJ2-3; 10 positions match TRBD1. The germline V gene has CDR1 SGHKS and CDR2 YYEKEE (reference sequence). V shed 4 bases, J shed 1 base, and the junction held 6 bases outside the gene matches. The length of the CDR3 is 16 residues.

The chain combines TRBV13 with TRBJ2-3; D is uncertain. Germline values: CDR1 PRHDT, CDR2 FYEKMQ (reference sequence). This CDR3 region has 12 residues. Trimming took off 0 bases at V and 7 bases at J, with 5 bases between the two ends. CDR3 bases: TGTGCCAGCAGCTTAGGCAGGAATACGCAGTATTTT. Translated: CASSLGRNTQYF.

The chain has TRBV11-3 and TRBJ2-7, with TRBD1 matching 7 bases. V lost 5 bases and J lost 3; bases outside the gene matches: 4. Germline assignment: CDR1 SGHNT and CDR2 YENEEA. The CDR3 is made up of 13 amino acids. The CDR3 coding sequence is TGTGCCAGCAGCCACCGGGACAGCTACGAGCAGTACTTC. It translates to CASSHRDSYEQYF. Filled out from reference TRBV11-3 and TRBJ2-7, the complete variable domain reads EAGVVQSPRYKIIEKKQPVAFWCNPISGHNTLYWYLQNLGQGPELLIRYENEEAVDDSQLPKDRFSAERLKGVDSTLKIQPAELGDSAVYLCASSHRDSYEQYFGPGTRLTVT.

This rearrangement joins TRBV5-4 to TRBJ2-3; 16 nucleotides line up with TRBD2. The germline V gene has CDR1 SGHNT and CDR2 YYREEE (reference sequence). V gave up 3 bases and J gave up 3 bases; unmatched junction bases: 10. The CDR3 is 19 residues long. This chain's CDR3 is CASSSGTSGGAGWTDTQYF. The CDR3 nucleotides are TGTGCCAGCAGCTCCGGGACTAGCGGGGGGGCCGGGTGGACAGATACGCAGTATTTT.

The chain has TRBV13 and TRBJ2-7, with 7 bases identical to TRBD1. CDR3 length: 16 residues. Trimming cost V 0 bases and J 1 base; bases outside gene matches: 6. Germline V gene data show CDR1 as PRHDT and CDR2 as FYEKMQ (reference sequence). The CDR3 bases are TGTGCCAGCAGCTTAGGCCTACGGGACAGTTCCTACGAGCAGTACTTC. As protein: CASSLGLRDSSYEQYF.

The gene calls are TRBV19 and TRBJ2-1, with 9 nucleotides matching TRBD1. Germline CDR1 is LNHDA and CDR2 is SQIVND (reference sequence). The CDR3 is 14 amino acids. The J segment lost 2 bases and the V segment lost 9 bases, leaving 5 bases of the junction unmatched. CDR3 residues: CASEDRGAYNEQFF. In DNA form, the CDR3 reads TGTGCCAGCGAAGACAGGGGGGCCTACAATGAGCAGTTCTTC.

The genes are TRBV7-6 and TRBJ2-2; D is undetermined. Between the trimmed V and J ends, which lost 4 bases and 8 bases, there was a span of 5 bases. Germline CDR1 SGHVS, CDR2 FNYEAQ. CDR3 length equals 11 residues. The CDR3 here is CASSSTGELFF. The CDR3 DNA sequence: TGTGCCAGCAGCTCAACAGGGGAGCTGTTTTTT.

This chain connects TRBV6-5 to TRBJ1-1, with D maybe TRBD1 (5 bases). The CDR3 loop spans 14 amino acids. CDR1 is MNHEY and CDR2 is SVGAGI in the germline V gene. V shed 0 bases and J shed 5 bases, with 10 bases lying between them. CDR3 coding DNA: TGTGCCAGCAGTTACTCGAATCCAGGGACTGAAGCTTTCTTT. Amino acids: CASSYSNPGTEAFF.

This chain links TRBV19 with TRBJ1-2; the D gene is possibly TRBD1 (6 bases). Trimming left V 10 bases short and J 6 bases short, with 12 bases between. Germline CDR1 is LNHDA and CDR2 is SQIVND (reference sequence). This CDR3 is built from 11 residues. The CDR3 nucleotides read TGTGCCATCGTCACAGGGCATGGCTACACCTTC. It translates to CAIVTGHGYTF. The full variable domain, in which reference TRBV19 and TRBJ1-2 provide the parts outside the CDR3, is DGGITQSPKYLFRKEGQNVTLSCEQNLNHDAMYWYRQDPGQGLRLIYYSQIVNDFQKGDIAEGYSVSREKKESFPLTVTSAQKNPTAFYLCAIVTGHGYTFGSGTRLTVV.

The chain carries TRBV15 and TRBJ2-3; 8 positions agree with TRBD1. The CDR3 consists of 17 residues. CDR1 is LNHNV, CDR2 YYDKDF, per germline (reference sequence). After removal of 0 bases from V and 5 bases from J, the junction contained 10 bases not matched to a gene. The CDR3 nucleotides are TGTGCCACCAGCAGAGATCTGAGGGACAGGTACATAGATACGCAGTATTTT. Encoded protein: CATSRDLRDRYIDTQYF.

The chain employs TRBV27 and TRBJ1-3, with D possibly matching TRBD1 (5 bases). V lost 5 bases and J lost 4, with 18 bases in between. The germline V gene has CDR1 MNHEY and CDR2 SMNVEV (reference sequence). This CDR3 has 16 amino acids. In DNA, the CDR3 is TGTGCCAGCAGTCCGACCGCATGGGGCGGAGGAAACACCATATATTTT. Residues: CASSPTAWGGGNTIYF.

This clone was found once. Other nucleotide sequences in the sample specify the same CDR3. The gene calls are TRBV27 and TRBJ2-7; D unclear. Trimming took off 6 bases at V and 4 bases at J, with 7 bases between the two ends. The germline V gene encodes CDR1 MNHEY and CDR2 SMNVEV (reference sequence). This CDR3 has 11 amino acids. The CDR3 protein is CASSLGYEQYF. The CDR3 DNA is TGTGCCAGCAGCCTCGGTTACGAGCAGTACTTC.

This chain joins TRBV7-9 and TRBJ2-5; the D gene is possibly TRBD2 (5 bases). Trimming left V 0 bases short and J 3 bases short, with 8 bases between. The CDR3 consists of 14 residues. The germline gives CDR1 SEHNR, CDR2 FQNEAQ (reference sequence). In DNA form, the CDR3 reads TGTGCCAGCAGCTTAGCGGGAGTAGAAGAGACCCAGTACTTC. This gives the protein CASSLAGVEETQYF.

This chain joins TRBV6-4 and TRBJ2-1; a possible D gene is TRBD1 (5 bases). Trimming removed 3 bases at V and 1 base at J, with 10 bases between. In germline, CDR1 is MRHNA, CDR2 SNTAGT. This CDR3 is 15 amino acids long. The CDR3 reads CASSERAGSYNEQFF. As DNA, the CDR3 is TGTGCCAGCAGTGAAAGGGCAGGGTCCTACAATGAGCAGTTCTTC.

This rearrangement joins TRBV11-2 to TRBJ1-2; D unresolved. This CDR3 contains 13 residues. V was shortened by 3 bases and J by 5 bases, with 10 bases between the two germline ends. Germline assignment: CDR1 SGHAT and CDR2 FQNNGV. Here the CDR3 reads CASSFLSSYGYTF. The CDR3 coding sequence is TGTGCCAGCAGCTTTCTGTCCAGTTATGGCTACACCTTC.

The count of this clone is one. The chain has TRBV7-3 and TRBJ2-7; D not resolved. V lost 4 bases and J 6 bases, leaving 13 bases between the germline ends. The CDR3 loop spans 13 amino acids. Germline CDR1 reads SGHTA; CDR2 reads FQGTGA. CDR3 DNA: TGTGCCAGCAGCTACGACCAAACGGGCGAGCAGTACTTC. It codes for CASSYDQTGEQYF.

The J gene is TRBJ2-4, the V gene TRBV7-8, with TRBD2 identical over 14 bases. This CDR3 contains 14 residues. Per the germline V gene, CDR1 is SGHVS and CDR2 is FQNEAQ. V shed 7 bases and J 8 bases; nucleotides not matched to a gene: 4. Here the CDR3 DNA reads TGTGCCAGCACCAGACTAGCGGGGGGGGACATTCAGTACTTC. It specifies CASTRLAGGDIQYF.

This clone was picked up one time. This chain uses TRBV9 with TRBJ2-2, with a possible D match to TRBD1 (5 bases). Trimming took off 3 bases at V and 4 bases at J, with 10 bases between the two ends. In germline, CDR1 is SGDLS, CDR2 YYNGEE. CDR3 length: 14 residues. The DNA for the CDR3 is TGTGCCAGCAGCGCTAGGGGCCTCACCGGGGAGCTGTTTTTT. This gives the protein CASSARGLTGELFF.